This section outlines one T cell receptor beta chain sequence together with its context. Its antigen is not identified. Some clones are missing from TCRdb's copy, which holds only in-frame ones; the method was immunoSEQ multiplex PCR. The repertoire holds about 120,000 clones, with roughly 93% as singletons. Germline lookup yields CDR1 SGHAT and CDR2 FQNNGV. V shed 1 base and J shed 4 bases, with 7 bases lying between them. The length of the CDR3 is 14 residues. The data are from a study of T cell responses to AZD1222 COVID-19 vaccine. Study overall: Researchers grouped second doses given at about 4 or about 12 weeks into one pool.

Study findings and constraints: Repertoire sampling occurred only after the peak T cell response. Mostly white British, mostly female donors; authors suggested clonal diversity may be underestimated. Spike-specific TCR breadth and depth went up after people got two AZD1222 doses.

The sequence derives from an adult in good health. The chain carries TRBV11-2 and TRBJ1-4; D remains ambiguous. The sample consisted of peripheral blood, taken on day 0 of AZD1222 vaccination. CDR3 sequence (DNA): TGTGCCAGCAGCTTAGGACACAATAATGAAAAACTGTTTTTT. Its translation is CASSLGHNNEKLFF.